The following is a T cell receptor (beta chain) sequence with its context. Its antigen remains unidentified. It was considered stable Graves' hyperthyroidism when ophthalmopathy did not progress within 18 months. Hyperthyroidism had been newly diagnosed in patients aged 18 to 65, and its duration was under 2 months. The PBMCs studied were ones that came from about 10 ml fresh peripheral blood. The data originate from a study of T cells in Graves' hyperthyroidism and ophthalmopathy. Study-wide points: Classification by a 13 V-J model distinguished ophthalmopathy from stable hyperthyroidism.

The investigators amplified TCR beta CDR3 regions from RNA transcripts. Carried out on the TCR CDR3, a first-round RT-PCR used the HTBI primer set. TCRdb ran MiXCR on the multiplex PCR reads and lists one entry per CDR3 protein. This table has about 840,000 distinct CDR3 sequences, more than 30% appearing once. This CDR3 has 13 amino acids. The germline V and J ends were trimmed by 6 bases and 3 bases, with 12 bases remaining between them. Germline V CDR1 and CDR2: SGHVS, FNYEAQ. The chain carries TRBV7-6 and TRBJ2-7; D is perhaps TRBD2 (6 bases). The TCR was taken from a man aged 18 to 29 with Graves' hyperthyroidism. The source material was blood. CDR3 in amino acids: CASSRDSYYEQYF. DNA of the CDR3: TGTGCCAGCAGTCGGGACTCCTACTACGAGCAGTACTTC.